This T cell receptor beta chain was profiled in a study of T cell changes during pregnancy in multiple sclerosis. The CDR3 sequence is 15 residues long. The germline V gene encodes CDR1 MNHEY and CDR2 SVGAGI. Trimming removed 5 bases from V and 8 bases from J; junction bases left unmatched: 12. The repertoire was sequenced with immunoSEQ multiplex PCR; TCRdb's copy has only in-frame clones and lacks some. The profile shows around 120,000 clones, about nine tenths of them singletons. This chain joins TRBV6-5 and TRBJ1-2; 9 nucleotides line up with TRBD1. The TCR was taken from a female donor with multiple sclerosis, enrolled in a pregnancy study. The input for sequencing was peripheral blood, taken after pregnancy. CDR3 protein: CASSLYTGGAGGYTF. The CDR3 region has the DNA TGTGCCAGCAGTCTGTATACAGGGGGCGCGGGGGGCTACACCTTC.